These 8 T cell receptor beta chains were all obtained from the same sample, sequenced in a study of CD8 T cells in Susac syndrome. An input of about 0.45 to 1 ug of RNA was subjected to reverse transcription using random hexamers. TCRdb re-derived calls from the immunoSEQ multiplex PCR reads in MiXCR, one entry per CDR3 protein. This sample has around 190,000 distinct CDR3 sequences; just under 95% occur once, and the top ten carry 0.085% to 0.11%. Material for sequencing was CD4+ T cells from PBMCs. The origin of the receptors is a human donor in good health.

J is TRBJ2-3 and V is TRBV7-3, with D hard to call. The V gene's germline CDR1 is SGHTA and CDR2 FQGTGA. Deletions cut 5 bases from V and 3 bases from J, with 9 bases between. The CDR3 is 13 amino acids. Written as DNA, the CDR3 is TGTGCCAGCAGCCCAACCTGGACAGATACGCAGTATTTT. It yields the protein CASSPTWTDTQYF.

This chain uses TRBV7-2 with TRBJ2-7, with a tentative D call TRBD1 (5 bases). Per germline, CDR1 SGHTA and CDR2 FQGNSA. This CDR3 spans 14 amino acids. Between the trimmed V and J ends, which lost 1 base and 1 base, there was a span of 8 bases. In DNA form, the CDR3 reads TGTGCCAGCAGCTTAGATCGACAGTCCTACGAGCAGTACTTC. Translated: CASSLDRQSYEQYF.

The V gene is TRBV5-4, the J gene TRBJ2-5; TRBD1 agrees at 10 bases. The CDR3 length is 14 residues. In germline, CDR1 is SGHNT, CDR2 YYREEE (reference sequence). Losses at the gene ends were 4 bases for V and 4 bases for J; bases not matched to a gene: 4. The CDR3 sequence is CASSRDRGRETQYF. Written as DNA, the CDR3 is TGTGCCAGCAGCCGTGACAGGGGGCGAGAGACCCAGTACTTC.

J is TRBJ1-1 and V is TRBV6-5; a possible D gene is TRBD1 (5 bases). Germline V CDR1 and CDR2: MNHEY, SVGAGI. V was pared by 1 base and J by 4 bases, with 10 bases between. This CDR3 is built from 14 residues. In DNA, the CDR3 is TGTGCCAGCAGTTACTGGCAGGGTGGCACTGAAGCTTTCTTT. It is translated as CASSYWQGGTEAFF.

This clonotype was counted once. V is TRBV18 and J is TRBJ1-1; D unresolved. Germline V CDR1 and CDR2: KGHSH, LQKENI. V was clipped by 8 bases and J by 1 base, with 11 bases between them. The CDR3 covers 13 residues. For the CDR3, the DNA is TGTGCCAGCAAAAAGGACGGGAACACTGAAGCTTTCTTT. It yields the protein CASKKDGNTEAFF.

CDR3 loop: CSASSALAGSYNEQFF. For the CDR3, the DNA is TGCAGTGCTAGTTCTGCGCTAGCGGGGTCCTACAATGAGCAGTTCTTC. V is TRBV20-1 and J is TRBJ2-1; 9 positions agree with TRBD2. V was pared by 3 bases and J by 1 base, with 7 bases of the junction left unmatched. The germline CDR1 and CDR2 sequences are DFQATT and SNEGSKA (reference sequence). The CDR3 has 16 amino acids.

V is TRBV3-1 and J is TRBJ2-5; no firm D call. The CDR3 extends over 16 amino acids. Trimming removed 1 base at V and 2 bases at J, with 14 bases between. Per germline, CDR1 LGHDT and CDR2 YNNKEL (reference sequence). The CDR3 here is CASSQAWRDLQETQYF. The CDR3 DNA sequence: TGTGCCAGCAGCCAAGCATGGAGAGACTTACAAGAGACCCAGTACTTC.

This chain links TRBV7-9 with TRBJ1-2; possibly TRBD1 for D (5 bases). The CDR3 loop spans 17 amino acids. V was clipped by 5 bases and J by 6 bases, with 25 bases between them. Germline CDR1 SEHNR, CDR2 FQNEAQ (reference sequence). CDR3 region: CASSPQRSGHRRDGYTF. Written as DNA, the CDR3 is TGTGCCAGCAGCCCACAGCGTAGCGGACACCGGCGGGATGGCTACACCTTC.